This entry lists 15 T cell receptor beta chains sequenced from one sample in a study of T cells in Graves' hyperthyroidism and ophthalmopathy. It was RNA transcripts that yielded the amplified TCR beta CDR3 regions. When the TCR CDR3 underwent first-round RT-PCR, the HTBI primer set was used. TCRdb re-derived calls from the multiplex PCR reads in MiXCR, one entry per CDR3 protein. The sample includes around 690,000 distinct CDR3 sequences, roughly 20% seen only once; the top ten take around a third. Sequencing was done on a sample of blood. The receptors stem from a man between 25 and 39 years old with Graves' ophthalmopathy.

The table lists this clonotype with a few counts. The chain has TRBV6-1 and TRBJ2-7; no clear D gene. Trimming cost V 5 bases and J 0 bases, with 11 bases left between them. Germline CDR1 and CDR2: MNHNS and SASEGT. The CDR3 is made up of 14 amino acids. CDR3 sequence reads: CASSRGQISYEQYF. The CDR3 nucleotides are TGTGCCAGCAGTCGAGGTCAAATCTCCTACGAGCAGTACTTC.

Worth noting for this clonotype: A much larger clone is a single base away; this may be a read error. This chain connects TRBV2 to TRBJ2-7, with D perhaps matching TRBD1 (5 bases). The germline CDR1 and CDR2 sequences are SNHLY and FYNNEI. CDR3 size: 13 residues. The CDR3 bases are TGTGCCGGCAGGAAGGAAGGGGTTGGCGAGCAGTACTTC. It specifies CAGRKEGVGEQYF.

The table lists this clonotype with a few counts. The chain uses TRBV4-1 and TRBJ1-5; D gene unclear. Between the trimmed V and J ends, which lost 0 bases and 0 bases, there was a span of 9 bases. The CDR3 runs 16 residues. The germline V gene has CDR1 MGHRA and CDR2 YSYEKL. Here the CDR3 reads CASSQDNQNSNQPQHF. The CDR3 DNA follows: TGCGCCAGCAGCCAAGATAACCAGAATAGCAATCAGCCCCAGCATTTT.

The chain links TRBV10-3 to TRBJ2-5; D may be TRBD1 or TRBD2 (5 bases each). Trimming took off 4 bases at V and 12 bases at J, with 18 bases between the two ends. CDR3 size: 13 residues. Germline lookup yields CDR1 ENHRY and CDR2 SYGVKD. CDR3 region: CAISGREKRGEYF. The CDR3 nucleotides read TGTGCCATCAGTGGCCGAGAGAAGAGAGGGGAGTACTTC.

This clonotype was seen many times. The chain links TRBV12-3 or TRBV12-4 to TRBJ2-7; a possible D gene is TRBD2 (6 bases). The CDR3 loop spans 15 amino acids. V gave up 6 bases and J gave up 0 bases, with 15 bases separating them. The CDR3 DNA follows: TGTGCCAGCAGCCTTGGGGGACTCCCCTCCTACGAGCAGTACTTC. This translates into CASSLGGLPSYEQYF.

The chain employs TRBV4-2 and TRBJ1-6, with D perhaps matching TRBD1 (6 bases). The CDR3 sequence is 14 residues long. Trimming cost V 3 bases and J 10 bases, with 13 bases left between them. CDR1 and CDR2 (germline): LGHNA, YNFKEQ. The CDR3 DNA reads TGTGCCAGCAGCCAGGGGGGGCTCGGCTCACCCCTCCACTTT. Amino acid sequence: CASSQGGLGSPLHF.

This clonotype has more than one count but fewer than ten. This rearrangement joins TRBV6-6 to TRBJ1-2; 11 bases are a match to TRBD1. J was trimmed by 7 bases and V by 0 bases; bases with no gene match: 1. Germline values: CDR1 MNHNY, CDR2 SVGAGI (reference sequence). This CDR3 spans 14 amino acids. The chain's CDR3 is CASSYSGQGVGYTF. The CDR3 DNA sequence: TGTGCCAGCAGTTACTCGGGACAGGGGGTTGGCTACACCTTC.

The chain couples TRBV28 to TRBJ2-3, with a tentative D call TRBD2 (5 bases). CDR1 and CDR2 from the germline V gene are MDHEN and SYDVKM. V lost 5 bases to trimming and J lost 1 base, with 19 bases between them. This CDR3 contains 17 residues. As DNA, the CDR3 is TGTGCCAGCAGTCAGAGCGGTCCCGGCTATGGCACAGATACGCAGTATTTT. Its protein product is CASSQSGPGYGTDTQYF.

About this clonotype itself: Given a much more abundant clone one base away, this may be a read error. The chain combines TRBV12-3 or TRBV12-4 with TRBJ2-3, with 7 bases lining up with TRBD1. The CDR3 sequence is 14 residues long. The CDR3 bases are TGTACCACTAGAGGTGGGACAGTCGGAGATACGCAGTATTTT. This sequence encodes CTTRGGTVGDTQYF.

The chain recombines TRBV28 with TRBJ2-1; maybe TRBD2 (6 bases). The V gene's germline CDR1 is MDHEN and CDR2 SYDVKM. The V end lost 7 bases, the J end lost 4 bases, and 17 bases lay between the germline ends. The CDR3 has 15 amino acids. The CDR3 DNA is TGTGCCAGCAAGGTGGAGGGCAATAAATACAATGAGCAGTTCTTC. Its protein is CASKVEGNKYNEQFF.

This clonotype was seen repeatedly, ten times or more. The CDR3: CASTPPDSHTEAFF. For the CDR3, the DNA is TGTGCCAGCACCCCCCCGGACAGTCACACTGAAGCTTTCTTT. The chain links TRBV28 to TRBJ1-1; a weak D match, TRBD1 (6 bases). CDR1 is MDHEN, CDR2 SYDVKM, per germline. This CDR3 spans 14 amino acids. Trimming took off 7 bases at V and 3 bases at J, with 15 bases between the two ends.

This clonotype was recorded a few times. V gene TRBV9 combines with J gene TRBJ2-7, with 12 bases fitting TRBD2. The germline V gene has CDR1 SGDLS and CDR2 YYNGEE. The CDR3 has 15 amino acids. J lost 5 bases, V lost 4 bases, and 7 bases had no gene match. The CDR3 reads CASSPTSGRNHEQYF. The DNA for the CDR3 is TGTGCCAGCAGCCCGACTAGCGGGAGAAACCACGAGCAGTACTTC. Based on the CDR3 plus reference TRBV9 and TRBJ2-7, the full variable domain is DSGVTQTPKHLITATGQRVTLRCSPRSGDLSVYWYQQSLDQGLQFLIQYYNGEERAKGNILERFSAQQFPDLHSELNLSSLELGDSALYFCASSPTSGRNHEQYFGPGTRLTVT.

The sample holds many counts of this clonotype. This chain joins TRBV5-1 and TRBJ2-3, with D tentatively TRBD2 (6 bases). The V gene lost 5 bases and the J gene lost 0 bases, with 16 bases spanning the gap. This CDR3 is 16 amino acids long. Germline V lookup: CDR1 SGHRS, CDR2 YFSETQ. CDR3 in amino acids: CASSPPRSGSTDTQYF. CDR3 nucleotides: TGCGCCAGCAGTCCCCCACGGAGCGGGAGCACAGATACGCAGTATTTT.

The gene calls are TRBV28 and TRBJ2-3, with 12 bases that match TRBD2. V lost 3 bases, J lost 0 bases, and 7 bases stayed unmatched. Germline V gene sequence: CDR1 MDHEN, CDR2 SYDVKM. This CDR3 is built from 18 residues. In DNA, the CDR3 is TGTGCCAGCAGTTTGGAGCTAGCGGGAGGGATAAGCACAGATACGCAGTATTTT. Translation gives CASSLELAGGISTDTQYF.

The rearrangement uses TRBV7-9 and TRBJ2-7, with a weak D call TRBD2 (6 bases). The length of the CDR3 is 16 residues. CDR1 SEHNR and CDR2 FQNEAQ come from the germline V gene (reference sequence). Trimming left V 5 bases short and J 0 bases short, with 17 bases between. CDR3 nucleotide sequence: TGTGCCAGCAGCCCGTTGGGGGGAGCCCTCTCCTACGAGCAGTACTTC. Amino acids: CASSPLGGALSYEQYF.